Below are 12 T cell receptor beta chains sequenced from a single sample in a study of tumor and adjacent non-tumor tissue in lung cancer. The library came from three nested PCR rounds adapted from ARM-PCR protocols. TCRdb re-called the multiplex PCR reads with MiXCR, one entry per CDR3 protein. The sample holds tens of thousands of distinct CDR3 sequences, 55% to 75% seen once. This sample's RNA came from whole unsorted tissue. Sequenced sample: lung tumor tissue. The receptor source for this set is a man in his fifties or sixties with non-small cell lung cancer.

This CDR3 reads CASGRQNNQPQHF. CDR3 sequence (DNA): TGCGCCAGCGGAAGGCAAAATAATCAGCCCCAGCATTTT. This chain joins TRBV5-1 and TRBJ1-5; D remains unclear. The CDR3 spans 13 residues. With 7 bases removed from V and 4 bases from J, the gap between germline ends came to 12 bases. Germline CDR1 SGHRS, CDR2 YFSETQ.

As concerns this clonotype: This may arise from a read error, as a much more abundant clone is one base away. The gene calls are TRBV7-8 and TRBJ1-4; TRBD1 is a possible D gene (6 bases). Looked up from germline, CDR1 is SGHVS and CDR2 is FQNEAQ. The CDR3 is made up of 15 amino acids. The CDR3 is CASSLAFQGREKLVF. CDR3 in DNA: TGTGCCAGCAGCTTAGCGTTTCAGGGGAGGGAAAAACTGGTTTTT.

The chain is built from TRBV5-1 and TRBJ2-1; 7 bases match TRBD1. The CDR3 has 14 residues. J gave up 4 bases and V 6 bases, and 7 bases lay outside the gene matches. Germline V gives CDR1 SGHRS, CDR2 YFSETQ. The CDR3 spells CASNTGQIYNEQFF. The CDR3 DNA is TGCGCCAGCAACACGGGACAGATTTACAATGAGCAGTTCTTC.

Note on this clonotype: At one of its ends the junction is not consistent with the germline gene, which may arise from a read error. The V and J genes are TRBV5-4 and TRBJ1-1; TRBD1 aligns across 8 bases. The CDR3 has 14 amino acids. The germline gives CDR1 SGHNT, CDR2 YYREEE (reference sequence). CDR3: CASNSGTGGLEALF. CDR3 sequence (DNA): TGTGCCAGCAACTCCGGGACAGGAGGGCTTGAAGCTCTCTTT.

Notes on this clonotype: Given a much more abundant clone one base away, this may be a read error. V is TRBV6-6 and J is TRBJ1-6; TRBD1 matches 9 bases. The CDR3 extends over 14 amino acids. Per germline, CDR1 MNHNY and CDR2 SVGAGI (reference sequence). Trimming took 8 bases from V and 7 from J; bases not matched to a gene: 6. The CDR3 DNA is TGTGCCAGCCACCGACAGGGGGTCAATTCACCCCTCCACTTT. Translation gives CASHRQGVNSPLHF.

The chain uses TRBV7-2 and TRBJ1-1, with 8 bases fitting TRBD1. This CDR3 is built from 14 residues. J lost 8 bases, V lost 2 bases, and 7 bases had no gene match. The V gene's germline CDR1 is SGHTA and CDR2 FQGNSA. CDR3: CASSLPGRGQEAFF. The CDR3 DNA follows: TGTGCCAGCAGCTTACCGGGCAGGGGGCAAGAAGCTTTCTTT.

As concerns this clonotype: An end of the junction does not agree with germline; a read error may underlie this. J is TRBJ1-4 and V is TRBV11-2; D is possibly TRBD1 (6 bases). Per the germline V gene, CDR1 is SGHAT and CDR2 is FQNNGV. This CDR3 contains 17 residues. The CDR3 region is CASQPVWEQGLNEKLLF. In DNA, the CDR3 is TGTGCCAGCCAACCCGTTTGGGAACAGGGACTTAATGAAAAACTGCTTTTT.

In the case of this clonotype: A much larger clone differs from this one at a single base, so this may be a read error. The V gene is TRBV20-1, the J gene TRBJ2-7; 9 bases fit TRBD1. The germline V gene has CDR1 DFQATT and CDR2 SNEGSKA (reference sequence). V trimming: 6 bases; J trimming: 4 bases; junction bases outside the gene matches: 7. CDR3 size: 13 residues. CDR3 nucleotide sequence: TGCAGTGCCGTGGACAGGGGAAAGTACGAGCAGTACTTC. Its translation: CSAVDRGKYEQYF.

This clonotype was seen ten or more times. The rearrangement joins TRBV5-1 to TRBJ2-1; TRBD2 aligns across 10 bases. The CDR3 spans 15 residues. The trim removed 5 bases at V and 0 bases at J, leaving 2 bases unmatched. Germline lookup yields CDR1 SGHRS and CDR2 YFSETQ. This CDR3 is CASRLAGNSYNEQFF. The CDR3 nucleotides read TGCGCCAGCAGACTAGCGGGGAACTCCTACAATGAGCAGTTCTTC. Complete variable domain (other parts from reference TRBV5-1 and TRBJ2-1): KAGVTQTPRYLIKTRGQQVTLSCSPISGHRSVSWYQQTPGQGLQFLFEYFSETQRNKGNFPGRFSGRQFSNSRSEMNVSTLELGDSALYLCASRLAGNSYNEQFFGPGTRLTVL.

The chain employs TRBV11-2 and TRBJ1-1; D is ambiguous. Germline lookup yields CDR1 SGHAT and CDR2 FQNNGV. The CDR3 is made up of 14 amino acids. The CDR3 loop reads CESSLAVASRGAFF. CDR3 nucleotides: TGTGAAAGCAGCTTAGCAGTGGCGTCCAGAGGGGCTTTCTTT.

A note on this clonotype: A much bigger clone sits one base away, suggesting this may be a read error. The rearrangement uses TRBV7-9 and TRBJ1-6; no reliable D call. The CDR3 is 15 amino acids. With 5 bases removed from V and 3 bases from J, the gap between germline ends came to 11 bases. Germline CDR1 reads SEHNR; CDR2 reads FQNEAQ (reference sequence). In nucleotides, the CDR3 is TGTGCCAGCAGCCATACAGCGCTCTATAATTCACCCCTCCACTTT. It is translated as CASSHTALYNSPLHF.

The rearrangement joins TRBV5-1 to TRBJ2-1; D might be TRBD2 (6 bases). The V end lost 8 bases, the J end lost 5 bases, and 14 bases lay between the germline ends. In germline, CDR1 is SGHRS, CDR2 YFSETQ. The CDR3 is made up of 13 amino acids. CDR3 sequence (DNA): TGCGCCAGTAGCGGATTGCAGGACAATGAGCAGTTCTTC. Translation gives CASSGLQDNEQFF.